The 13 T cell receptor beta chains below all came from one sample that was sequenced in a study of CD8+ T cells in alopecia areata. Sequencing used cDNA as its template, made by extracting RNA and reverse transcribing it. The data were produced by immunoSEQ multiplex PCR, yet TCRdb's version contains in-frame clones alone and is incomplete. In the table there are about 170,000 clones, approximately 65% of which are singletons. The sequenced sample was CD8+ T cells sorted from blood, obtained at week 0. The receptors were gathered from a human donor with alopecia areata.

This chain links TRBV9 with TRBJ2-7, with D tentatively TRBD1 or TRBD2 (5 bases each). Trimming shortened V by 4 bases and J by 2 bases, and 13 bases separated the two germline ends. The CDR3 spans 14 residues. Germline V gene data show CDR1 as SGDLS and CDR2 as YYNGEE. CDR3 sequence reads: CASSPGANAYEQYF. CDR3 DNA sequence: TGTGCCAGCAGCCCCGGGGCTAACGCCTACGAGCAGTACTTC. The whole variable domain, filled in from reference TRBV9 and TRBJ2-7, reads DSGVTQTPKHLITATGQRVTLRCSPRSGDLSVYWYQQSLDQGLQFLIQYYNGEERAKGNILERFSAQQFPDLHSELNLSSLELGDSALYFCASSPGANAYEQYFGPGTRLTVT.

The chain links TRBV27 to TRBJ2-7; D tentatively fits TRBD1 or TRBD2 (8 bases each). The V and J ends lost 8 bases and 4 bases respectively, with 27 bases between them. The CDR3 loop spans 17 amino acids. Germline CDR1 is MNHEY and CDR2 is SMNVEV (reference sequence). The CDR3 nucleotides are TGTGCCAGCTGGGGCCCGGGAGGGGCCACAGGGGGTTACGAGCAGTACTTC. This gives the protein CASWGPGGATGGYEQYF.

This rearrangement joins TRBV5-1 to TRBJ2-1; 7 nucleotides align to TRBD1. CDR1 is SGHRS, CDR2 YFSETQ, per germline. The length of the CDR3 is 13 residues. Germline trimming cut 4 bases from V and 4 bases from J; bases unmatched to any gene: 2. The CDR3 loop is CASSPGQYNEQFF. The CDR3 DNA is TGCGCCAGCAGCCCGGGACAGTACAATGAGCAGTTCTTC.

The chain links TRBV27 to TRBJ1-1; D unclear. Germline V gives CDR1 MNHEY, CDR2 SMNVEV (reference sequence). The CDR3 runs 13 residues. V gave up 4 bases and J gave up 1 base, with 7 bases separating them. CDR3 nucleotide sequence: TGTGCCAGCAGTTACCGTGCGAACACTGAAGCTTTCTTT. Protein sequence: CASSYRANTEAFF.

The J gene is TRBJ2-2, the V gene TRBV5-1; 7 positions agree with TRBD2. Trimming took 3 bases from V and 6 from J; bases not matched to a gene: 5. The CDR3 loop spans 14 amino acids. Germline V CDR1 and CDR2: SGHRS, YFSETQ. The CDR3: CASSWTSVPGELFF. The DNA for the CDR3 is TGCGCCAGCAGCTGGACTAGTGTCCCCGGGGAGCTGTTTTTT.

As to this clone: The same CDR3 can be traced to other DNA sequences in this sample. CDR3 bases: TGTGCCAGCAGTTACTCGAGTAGCAATCAGCCCCAGCATTTT. It encodes CASSYSSSNQPQHF. The chain has TRBV6-5 and TRBJ1-5; the D is unclear. The CDR3 consists of 14 residues. CDR1 and CDR2 (germline): MNHEY, SVGAGI. V lost 0 bases, J lost 0 bases, and 3 bases lay in between.

V is TRBV11-2 and J is TRBJ2-3, with D possibly being TRBD2 (6 bases). The CDR3 extends over 15 amino acids. Per the germline V gene, CDR1 is SGHAT and CDR2 is FQNNGV. The germline V and J ends were trimmed by 0 bases and 1 base, with 8 bases remaining between them. The CDR3 loop reads CASSLEGGGTDTQYF. The CDR3 nucleotides read TGTGCCAGCAGCTTAGAGGGAGGCGGCACAGATACGCAGTATTTT.

V gene TRBV25-1 combines with J gene TRBJ1-5; D unresolved. The CDR3 sequence is 13 residues long. Trimming removed 0 bases from V and 2 bases from J, with 2 bases in between. The germline V gene encodes CDR1 MGHDK and CDR2 SYGVNS. The CDR3 loop reads CASSEYGNQPQHF. The CDR3 DNA reads as TGTGCCAGCAGTGAATATGGCAATCAGCCCCAGCATTTT. Together with reference TRBV25-1 and TRBJ1-5, the CDR3 gives the full variable domain: EADIYQTPRYLVIGTGKKITLECSQTMGHDKMYWYQQDPGMELHLIHYSYGVNSTEKGDLSSESTVSRIRTEHFPLTLESARPSHTSQYLCASSEYGNQPQHFGDGTRLSIL.

The chain carries TRBV14 and TRBJ2-2; D unresolved. The CDR3 is made up of 16 amino acids. V was cut by 1 base and J by 6 bases, with 15 bases left in between. CDR1 is SGHDN, CDR2 FVKESK, per germline. Here the CDR3 reads CASSQGYYGISGELFF. Written as DNA, the CDR3 is TGTGCCAGCAGCCAAGGGTACTATGGGATTTCCGGGGAGCTGTTTTTT.

For the CDR3, the DNA is TGTGCCTGGAGTGTCCCCCGGGACAACTATGGCTACACCTTC. Its protein product is CAWSVPRDNYGYTF. This chain uses TRBV30 with TRBJ1-2, with D perhaps matching TRBD1 (5 bases). The CDR3 consists of 14 residues. Germline V lookup: CDR1 GTSNPN, CDR2 SVGIG (reference sequence). V was pared by 0 bases and J by 2 bases, with 10 bases between. Full variable domain (outside the CDR3, taken from reference TRBV30 and TRBJ1-2): SQTIHQWPATLVQPVGSPLSLECTVEGTSNPNLYWYRQAAGRGLQLLFYSVGIGQISSEVPQNLSASRPQDRQFILSSKKLLLSDSGFYLCAWSVPRDNYGYTFGSGTRLTVV.

The chain uses TRBV25-1 and TRBJ2-7; possible D gene TRBD1, 5 bases. The CDR3 is 17 amino acids. V was trimmed by 4 bases and J by 3 bases, leaving 22 bases between them. Germline CDR1 reads MGHDK; CDR2 reads SYGVNS. This chain's CDR3 is CASSAFMTAGSYYEQYF. For the CDR3, the DNA is TGTGCCAGCAGTGCCTTTATGACTGCAGGGTCTTACTACGAGCAGTACTTC.

This clone was seen a single time. The CDR3 loop is CASSQPGQGDNEQFF. For the CDR3, the DNA is TGTGCCAGCAGTCAGCCGGGACAGGGAGACAATGAGCAGTTCTTC. This chain links TRBV6-5 with TRBJ2-1; 9 positions match TRBD1. V dropped 5 bases and J dropped 5; count of bases not matched to a gene: 7. CDR3 length: 15 amino acids. The germline gives CDR1 MNHEY, CDR2 SVGAGI.

This chain connects TRBV27 to TRBJ2-1; possible D gene TRBD2, 5 bases. Per germline, CDR1 MNHEY and CDR2 SMNVEV (reference sequence). The CDR3 has 15 amino acids. V gave up 0 bases and J gave up 5 bases, with 11 bases separating them. The CDR3 sequence is CASSLSADWDNEQFF. The DNA of the CDR3 is TGTGCCAGCAGTTTATCGGCGGACTGGGACAATGAGCAGTTCTTC.